The rows below give T cell receptor beta chains drawn from one sample of a study of T cell repertoires in cytomegalovirus infection. TCRdb reprocessed the reads via MiXCR and lists one record per CDR3 protein. The table lists hundreds of thousands of distinct CDR3 sequences, 10% to 12% of them singletons. The sample comprised PBMCs. These receptors were obtained from a human donor in good health (CMV status not recorded). Some clones in this sample may be carry-over from other donors' samples. Both conserved end residues are part of each CDR3. The D gene is left open where the match is weak. Some rows have no size entry. The others give once, few or many, or a class for an expanded clone.

d_gene,v_gene,abundance,j_gene,CDR3nt,CDR3aa
.,TRBV18,many,TRBJ1-1,TGTGCCAGCTCACCTACGGAGGGCAGCACTGAAGCTTTCTTT,CASSPTEGSTEAFF
.,TRBV12-3/TRBV12-4,few,TRBJ2-5,TGTGCCAGCAGCCGGACGGGACAAGGGGGGCAGTACTTC,CASSRTGQGGQYF
.,TRBV7-9,many,TRBJ2-5,TGTGCCAGCAGCTTCGCTCCAGGGAGAGGGGAAGAGACCCAGTACTTC,CASSFAPGRGEETQYF
.,TRBV5-6,few,TRBJ2-4,TGTGCCAGCAGCTTGCGAGGGAGTCTAGCCAAAAACATTCAGTACTTC,CASSLRGSLAKNIQYF
.,TRBV27,many,TRBJ2-2,TGTGCCACGTTTGGGGGAACCGGGGAGCTGTTTTTT,CATFGGTGELFF
TRBD2,TRBV2,few,TRBJ2-6,TGTGCCAGCAGGGGTCCGGGGGGGCAATTCTCTGGGGCCAACGTCCTGACTTTC,CASRGPGGQFSGANVLTF
TRBD2,TRBV7-2,many,TRBJ2-1,TGTGCCAGCAGTCTGACTAGCGGGGGGAACAATGAGCAGTTCTTC,CASSLTSGGNNEQFF
TRBD2,TRBV7-3,many,TRBJ2-7,TGTGCCAGCAGCCCGGGGGGAGCGGGAGACTACGAGCAGTACTTC,CASSPGGAGDYEQYF
.,TRBV29-1,.,TRBJ2-1,TGCAGCGTTGAAGTTGGCGGTAATGAGCAGTTCTTC,CSVEVGGNEQFF
.,TRBV28,many,TRBJ2-2,TGTGCCAGCAGTTTGCAGGGACCCGGGGAGCTGTTTTTT,CASSLQGPGELFF
.,TRBV7-9,many,TRBJ2-1,TGTGCCAGCAGCTTTTCCAGGGCGGTGGGGAGCTCCTACAATGAGCAGTTCTTC,CASSFSRAVGSSYNEQFF
.,TRBV7-6,many,TRBJ2-1,TGTGCCAGCAGCTTAAGGGCGGGATGGAATGAGCAGTTCTTC,CASSLRAGWNEQFF
.,TRBV3-1,.,TRBJ1-4,TGTGCCAGCAGCCAAGGGTCAGCATGGGGACGACGGGAAAAACTGTTTTTT,CASSQGSAWGRREKLFF
TRBD2,TRBV10-3,.,TRBJ2-1,TGTGCCATCAGTGACGGCGGGGGGGGGGGCAATGAGCAGTTCTTC,CAISDGGGGGNEQFF
.,TRBV4-2,many,TRBJ1-3,TGTGCCAGCAGCCAACAAGAGGGGAACTCTGGAAACACCATATATTTT,CASSQQEGNSGNTIYF
.,TRBV24-1,few,TRBJ2-1,TGTGCCACCAGTGACCGGAGCACATCAAGATATGAGCAGTTCTTC,CATSDRSTSRYEQFF
.,TRBV5-1,.,TRBJ1-4,TGCGCCAGCAGGGTACACGATAATGAAAAACTGTTTTTT,CASRVHDNEKLFF
.,TRBV18,.,TRBJ2-6,TGTGCCAGCTCACCGGGGGAACAGGCCAACGTCCTGACTTTC,CASSPGEQANVLTF
TRBD2,TRBV6-6,many,TRBJ2-7,TGTGCCAGCAGTCGGCTAGCGGGGGGAGAATCCTACGAGCAGTACTTC,CASSRLAGGESYEQYF
TRBD1,TRBV28,many,TRBJ1-2,TGTGCCAGCAGTCCCCCCCTCGGACAGGGTAACGGCTACACCTTC,CASSPPLGQGNGYTF
TRBD1,TRBV11-3,.,TRBJ2-1,TGTGCCAGCAGCTTAGGACAGGGAAGGTTTAGGAATGAGCAGTTCTTC,CASSLGQGRFRNEQFF
.,TRBV2,many,TRBJ2-5,TGTGCCAGCATGCGGACTACTAGCCAGGGGGCCCAGTACTTC,CASMRTTSQGAQYF
.,TRBV29-1,many,TRBJ2-3,TGCAGCGCGGACCGGGCAGGAGTCGATACGCAGTATTTT,CSADRAGVDTQYF
.,TRBV28,many,TRBJ2-1,TGTGCCAGCAGTGTCGGCACTTACAATGAGCAGTTCTTC,CASSVGTYNEQFF
.,TRBV19,.,TRBJ2-7,TGTGCCAGTAAAGAAGGGACCTCGGTTAACTACGAGCAGTACTTC,CASKEGTSVNYEQYF
.,TRBV10-3,many,TRBJ2-1,TGTGCCATCAGTGGTCAGGCCCTTACCAATGAGCAGTTCTTC,CAISGQALTNEQFF
.,TRBV2,few,TRBJ2-2,TGTGCCAGCAGTGTGGGGCGGTTTACCGGGGAGCTGTTTTTT,CASSVGRFTGELFF
TRBD1,TRBV24-1,many,TRBJ2-3,TGTGCCACCAGTGAGGATACGCTACAGGGGGATACGCAGTATTTT,CATSEDTLQGDTQYF
TRBD1,TRBV2,few,TRBJ1-5,TGTGCCAGCATTTCAGGGGGCGGTCAGCCCCAGCATTTT,CASISGGGQPQHF
TRBD1,TRBV12-3/TRBV12-4,.,TRBJ1-5,TGTGCCAGCAGTCCAACCGGGACAGAGAATCAGCCCCAGCATTTT,CASSPTGTENQPQHF
.,TRBV20-1,many,TRBJ2-7,TGCAGTGCTAGAAGATTTCGGACTATCTCCTACGAGCAGTACTTC,CSARRFRTISYEQYF
.,TRBV20-1,.,TRBJ2-2,TGCAGTGCTAATGCCGCGAACACCGGGGAGCTGTTTTTT,CSANAANTGELFF
.,TRBV13,.,TRBJ2-7,TGTGCCAGCAGCTTACAGGGCCTGGACTACGAGCAGTACTTC,CASSLQGLDYEQYF
.,TRBV7-9,.,TRBJ1-4,TGTGCCAGCGGTATCGGGGAAAAACTGTTTTTT,CASGIGEKLFF
TRBD1,TRBV29-1,few,TRBJ2-7,TGCAGCGTTGAAGCTCCTCCAACCGGGACAGAGGGCCTCGTTTACTACGAGCAGTACTTC,CSVEAPPTGTEGLVYYEQYF
.,TRBV5-8,many,TRBJ1-3,TGTGCCAGCAGCTTGACCCGGACCGGGGCCACCATATATTTT,CASSLTRTGATIYF
.,TRBV20-1,.,TRBJ1-5,TGCAGTGCTACTAGAAAGGGAGGAGGGCATCAGCCCCAGCATTTT,CSATRKGGGHQPQHF
TRBD2,TRBV6-4,.,TRBJ2-1,TGTGCCCACGTGGGAGGGATTCGAGGGAATGAGCAGTTCTTC,CAHVGGIRGNEQFF
.,TRBV19,many,TRBJ1-5,TGTGCCAGCAGCATTAGCAATCAGCCCCAGCATTTT,CASSISNQPQHF
TRBD1,TRBV13,.,TRBJ1-5,TGTGCCAGCAGCTCAGGGGGGGGGCCCCAGCATTTT,CASSSGGGPQHF
TRBD1,TRBV12-3/TRBV12-4,.,TRBJ1-6,TGTGCCAGCAGTTTAGGTATTCAAGGGGGCAGTTCACCCCTCCACTTT,CASSLGIQGGSSPLHF
.,TRBV5-1,.,TRBJ2-1,TGCGCCAGCAGCTTGGGGGGTTTCGAAGGGGAGCAGTTCTTC,CASSLGGFEGEQFF
TRBD1,TRBV28,many,TRBJ1-5,TGTGCCAGCAGCCCGGCGACAGGGAGCAATCAGCCCCAGCATTTT,CASSPATGSNQPQHF
.,TRBV2,few,TRBJ2-3,TGTGCCAGCATGTCGGAGGCGGCTGGAGATACGCAGTATTTT,CASMSEAAGDTQYF
TRBD2,TRBV19,many,TRBJ2-2,TGTGCCAGTAGTATAAAGGTCGCTAGCGGGAGGGCCTTCGACACCGGGGAGCTGTTTTTT,CASSIKVASGRAFDTGELFF
TRBD1,TRBV19,many,TRBJ1-5,TGTGCCAGTAGCCCAGGGGGAAGCAATCAGCCCCAGCATTTT,CASSPGGSNQPQHF
.,TRBV7-2,many,TRBJ1-2,TGTGCCAGCAGCTCCTATCAGGGGAGGGACTATGGCTACACCTTC,CASSSYQGRDYGYTF
.,TRBV12-3/TRBV12-4,few,TRBJ1-5,TGTGCCAGCAGCCCCGAGGAGCGACAGCCCCAGCATTTT,CASSPEERQPQHF
.,TRBV4-1,.,TRBJ2-1,TGCGCCAGCAGCCAGAGCCGGGACATCCATGAGCAGTTCTTC,CASSQSRDIHEQFF
.,TRBV19,many,TRBJ2-6,TGTGCCAGTAGTATAGATGGCAGGGGGGGCTCTGGGGCCAACGTCCTGACTTTC,CASSIDGRGGSGANVLTF
TRBD1,TRBV6-1,few,TRBJ2-7,TGTGCCATTTCAGGGGGCCTTAGCTCCTACGAGCAGTACTTC,CAISGGLSSYEQYF
TRBD2,TRBV7-3,many,TRBJ2-5,TGTGCCAGCAGCCCCGGACTAGGAGAGAGCGGGGGGCGACAAGAGACCCAGTACTTC,CASSPGLGESGGRQETQYF
TRBD2,TRBV7-8,many,TRBJ2-2,TGTGCCAGCAGCTTAGGGGGACTAGGGTCAGGGGAGCTGTTTTTT,CASSLGGLGSGELFF
.,TRBV7-2,many,TRBJ2-5,TGTGCCAGCAGCTATGTCACTGAGACCCAGTACTTC,CASSYVTETQYF
TRBD1,TRBV4-1,few,TRBJ1-1,TGCGCCAGCAGCCTCAGGGACAGCTTGAACACTGAAGCTTTCTTT,CASSLRDSLNTEAFF